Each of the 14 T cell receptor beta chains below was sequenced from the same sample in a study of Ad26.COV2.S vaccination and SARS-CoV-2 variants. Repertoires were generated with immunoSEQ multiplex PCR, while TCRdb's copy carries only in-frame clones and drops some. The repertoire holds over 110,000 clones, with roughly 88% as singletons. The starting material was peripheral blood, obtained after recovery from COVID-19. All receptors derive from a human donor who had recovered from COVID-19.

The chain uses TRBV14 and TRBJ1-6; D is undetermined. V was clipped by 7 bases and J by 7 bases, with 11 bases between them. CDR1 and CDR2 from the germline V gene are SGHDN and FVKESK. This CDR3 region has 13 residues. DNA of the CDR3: TGTGCCAGCACCCCACACCCGAATTCACCCCTCCACTTT. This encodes CASTPHPNSPLHF.

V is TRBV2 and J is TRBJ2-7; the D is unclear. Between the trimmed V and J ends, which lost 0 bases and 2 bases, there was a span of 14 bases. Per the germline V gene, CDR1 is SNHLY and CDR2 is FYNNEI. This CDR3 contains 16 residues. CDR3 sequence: CASSEAPYSPPYEQYF. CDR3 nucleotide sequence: TGTGCCAGCAGTGAAGCCCCCTATAGCCCTCCCTACGAGCAGTACTTC.

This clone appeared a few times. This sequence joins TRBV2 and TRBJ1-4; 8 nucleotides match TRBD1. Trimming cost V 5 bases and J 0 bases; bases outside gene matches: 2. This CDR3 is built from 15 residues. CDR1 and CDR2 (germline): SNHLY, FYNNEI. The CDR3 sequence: CASSWDRTTNEKLFF. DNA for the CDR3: TGTGCCAGCAGTTGGGACAGGACAACTAATGAAAAACTGTTTTTT.

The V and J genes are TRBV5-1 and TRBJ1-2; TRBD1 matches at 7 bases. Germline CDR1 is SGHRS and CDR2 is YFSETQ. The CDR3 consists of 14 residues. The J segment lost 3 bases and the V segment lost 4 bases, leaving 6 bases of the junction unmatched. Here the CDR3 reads CASSLTGVDYGYTF. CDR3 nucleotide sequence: TGCGCCAGCAGCCTAACAGGGGTTGACTATGGCTACACCTTC.

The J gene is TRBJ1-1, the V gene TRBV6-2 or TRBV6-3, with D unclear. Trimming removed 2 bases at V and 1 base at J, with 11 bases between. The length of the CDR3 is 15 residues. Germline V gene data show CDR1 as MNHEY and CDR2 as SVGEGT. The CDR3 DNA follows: TGTGCCAGCAGTTACGACTCCGGGAGGAACACTGAAGCTTTCTTT. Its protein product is CASSYDSGRNTEAFF.

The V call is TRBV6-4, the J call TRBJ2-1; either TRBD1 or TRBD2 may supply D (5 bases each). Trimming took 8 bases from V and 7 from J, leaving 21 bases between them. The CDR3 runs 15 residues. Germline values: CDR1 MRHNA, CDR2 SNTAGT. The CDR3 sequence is CASSVETGTGNEQFF. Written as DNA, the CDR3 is TGTGCCAGCTCAGTAGAGACCGGGACGGGGAATGAGCAGTTCTTC.

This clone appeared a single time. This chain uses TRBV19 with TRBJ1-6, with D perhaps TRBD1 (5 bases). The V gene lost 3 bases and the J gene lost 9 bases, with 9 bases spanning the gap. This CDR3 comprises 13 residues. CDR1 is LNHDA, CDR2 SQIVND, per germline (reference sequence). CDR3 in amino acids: CASSIQGASPLHF. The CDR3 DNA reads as TGTGCCAGTAGTATTCAGGGTGCTTCACCCCTCCACTTT.

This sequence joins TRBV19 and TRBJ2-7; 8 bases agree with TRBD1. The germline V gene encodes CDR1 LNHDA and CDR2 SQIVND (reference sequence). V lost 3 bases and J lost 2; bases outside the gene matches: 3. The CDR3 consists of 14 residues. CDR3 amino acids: CASSIGQGTYEQYF. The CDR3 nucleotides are TGTGCCAGTAGTATTGGACAGGGTACCTACGAGCAGTACTTC.

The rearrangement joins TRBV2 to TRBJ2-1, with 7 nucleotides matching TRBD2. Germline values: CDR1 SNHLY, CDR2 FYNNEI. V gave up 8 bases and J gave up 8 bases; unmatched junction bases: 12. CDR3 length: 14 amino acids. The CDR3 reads CASRVGGTLHEQFF. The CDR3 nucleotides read TGTGCCAGCCGGGTGGGGGGGACGCTACATGAGCAGTTCTTC.

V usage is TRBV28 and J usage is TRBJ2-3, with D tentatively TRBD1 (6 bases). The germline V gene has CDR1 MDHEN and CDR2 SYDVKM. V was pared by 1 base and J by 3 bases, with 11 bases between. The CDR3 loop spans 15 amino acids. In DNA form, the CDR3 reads TGTGCCAGCAGTTTATTAGGGGGAAGAACAGATACGCAGTATTTT. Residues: CASSLLGGRTDTQYF.

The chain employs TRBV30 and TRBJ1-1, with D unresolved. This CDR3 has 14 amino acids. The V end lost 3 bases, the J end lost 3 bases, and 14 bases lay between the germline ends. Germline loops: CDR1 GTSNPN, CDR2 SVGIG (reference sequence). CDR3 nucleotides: TGTGCCTGGAGCAGGCCCGGTATTGACACTGAAGCTTTCTTT. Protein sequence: CAWSRPGIDTEAFF.

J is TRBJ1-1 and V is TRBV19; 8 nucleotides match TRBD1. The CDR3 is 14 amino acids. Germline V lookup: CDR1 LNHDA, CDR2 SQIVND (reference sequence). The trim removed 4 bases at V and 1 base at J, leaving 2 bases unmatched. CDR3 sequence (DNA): TGTGCCAGTAGTACCGGGACAGGGAACACTGAAGCTTTCTTT. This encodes CASSTGTGNTEAFF.

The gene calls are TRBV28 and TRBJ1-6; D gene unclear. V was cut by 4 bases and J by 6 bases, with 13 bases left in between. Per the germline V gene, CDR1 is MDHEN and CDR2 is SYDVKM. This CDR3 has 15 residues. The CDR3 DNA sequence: TGTGCCAGCAGTTCTTCCGGACTGGGTAATTCACCCCTCCACTTT. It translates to CASSSSGLGNSPLHF.

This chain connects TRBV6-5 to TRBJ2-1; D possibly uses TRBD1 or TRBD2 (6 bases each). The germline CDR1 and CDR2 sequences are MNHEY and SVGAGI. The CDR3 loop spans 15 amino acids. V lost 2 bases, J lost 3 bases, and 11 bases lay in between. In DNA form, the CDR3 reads TGTGCCAGCAGTTACAGGGGGGTCTACTACAATGAGCAGTTCTTC. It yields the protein CASSYRGVYYNEQFF.